What follows are 18 T cell receptor beta chains derived from one specimen sequenced in a study of vaccination and CD4 T cells after COVID-19 (dated by TCRdb to 2021 to 2024). Libraries were constructed by PCR. The instrument given in TCRdb is Illumina iSeq 100. TCR sequencing of DNA from cultured CD4+ T cells used the Oncomine TCR Beta short-read assay at the Johns Hopkins FTIC core. The public reads were run again by TCRdb, first through fastp at Q25 and then through MiXCR, and only productive beta chains were kept. CDR3 protein duplicates are merged, each entry listing the most common genes and DNA. The sample has about 19,000 distinct CDR3 sequences on record, approximately 31% of them singletons. 14% to 15% of the sample comes from the top ten. These receptors have no known antigen. The treatment or condition label, read with the paper, signifies: approximately 10-day PBMC culture with coronavirus spike peptide pools or control peptides (ViraFEST assay).

Sequencing was performed on cultured CD4+ T cells from blood. These receptors all come from a human donor with COVID-19.

This clonotype appeared a few times. The chain couples TRBV11-2 to TRBJ1-1; D not certain. Germline-derived CDR1 and CDR2 are SGHAT and FQNNGV. Trimming cost V 0 bases and J 1 base, with 15 bases left between them. The CDR3 sequence is 17 residues long. The DNA of the CDR3 is TGTGCCAGCAGCTTAGATCGGGTAGGTCTTCCGAACACTGAAGCTTTCTTT. Its protein is CASSLDRVGLPNTEAFF.

The V gene is TRBV6-2 or TRBV6-3, the J gene TRBJ2-2; D remains ambiguous. The V gene's germline CDR1 is MNHEY and CDR2 SVGEGT. V shed 6 bases and J shed 3 bases, with 11 bases lying between them. The CDR3 contains 14 residues. The CDR3 nucleotides are TGTGCCAGCAGGCCCGGACGGGACACCGGGGAGCTGTTTTTT. This codes for CASRPGRDTGELFF.

This clonotype was seen only a few times. The chain joins TRBV15 to TRBJ2-1, with 7 nucleotides matching TRBD1. V trimming: 3 bases; J trimming: 2 bases; junction bases outside the gene matches: 1. CDR3 length equals 14 residues. Per germline, CDR1 LNHNV and CDR2 YYDKDF (reference sequence). The CDR3 coding sequence is TGTGCCACCAGCAGGGGACAGACCTACAATGAGCAGTTCTTC. The encoded protein is CATSRGQTYNEQFF.

This clonotype was counted a few times. This sequence joins TRBV28 and TRBJ1-1, with D perhaps TRBD1 (5 bases). CDR3 size: 14 residues. V dropped 2 bases and J dropped 5 bases, with 12 bases sitting between them. CDR1 and CDR2 (germline): MDHEN, SYDVKM. In DNA form, the CDR3 reads TGTGCCAGCAGTTTACCGGGACGAAGGACTGAAGCTTTCTTT. Translation: CASSLPGRRTEAFF.

The chain links TRBV2 to TRBJ2-5; D may be TRBD1 or TRBD2 (5 bases each). Germline values: CDR1 SNHLY, CDR2 FYNNEI. Trimming stripped 3 bases from V and 7 bases from J, with 9 bases between. The CDR3 contains 12 residues. This CDR3 is CASSDRERTQYF. The CDR3 nucleotides read TGTGCCAGCAGTGACAGGGAGAGGACCCAGTACTTC.

This rearrangement joins TRBV7-2 to TRBJ1-4; the D gene is possibly TRBD1 (6 bases). The germline V gene encodes CDR1 SGHTA and CDR2 FQGNSA. The V and J ends lost 4 bases and 0 bases respectively, with 21 bases between them. CDR3 length: 19 amino acids. In nucleotides, the CDR3 is TGTGCCAGCAGCTCCCTACAGTGGGGGGGGCAGTCAACTAATGAAAAACTGTTTTTT. Its translation is CASSSLQWGGQSTNEKLFF.

The sample holds a few counts of this clonotype. This chain connects TRBV20-1 to TRBJ2-5; maybe TRBD2 (5 bases). CDR1 DFQATT and CDR2 SNEGSKA come from the germline V gene (reference sequence). Trimming removed 3 bases from V and 5 bases from J, with 7 bases in between. The CDR3 has 11 amino acids. As DNA, the CDR3 is TGCAGTGCTAGGGAGCGGGAGACCCAGTACTTC. It codes for CSARERETQYF.

Only a few counts were recorded for this clonotype. This chain connects TRBV5-4 to TRBJ1-5; the match to TRBD1 covers 9 bases. Germline CDR1 and CDR2: SGHNT and YYREEE (reference sequence). The CDR3 spans 16 residues. After removal of 0 bases from V and 6 bases from J, the junction contained 7 bases not matched to a gene. The CDR3 DNA reads TGTGCCAGCAGCTTGGCCCCAGGGACAGGGATTCAGCCCCAGCATTTT. This codes for CASSLAPGTGIQPQHF.

This chain links TRBV7-2 with TRBJ2-5; D remains ambiguous. Trimming shortened V by 5 bases and J by 5 bases, and 9 bases separated the two germline ends. The CDR3 is 12 residues long. Looked up from germline, CDR1 is SGHTA and CDR2 is FQGNSA. CDR3 nucleotide sequence: TGTGCCAGCAGCAAACCCGGGGAGACCCAGTACTTC. Its protein product is CASSKPGETQYF.

This chain uses TRBV7-2 with TRBJ1-5; D call uncertain. Between the trimmed V and J ends, which lost 2 bases and 6 bases, there was a span of 8 bases. Germline V gene data show CDR1 as SGHTA and CDR2 as FQGNSA. The CDR3 has 13 residues. This chain's CDR3 is CASSLMLSQPQHF. The CDR3 region has the DNA TGTGCCAGCAGCTTAATGTTGAGTCAGCCCCAGCATTTT.

V usage is TRBV7-8 and J usage is TRBJ2-7; maybe TRBD2 (5 bases). V was cut by 5 bases and J by 6 bases, with 17 bases left in between. The CDR3 loop spans 14 amino acids. CDR1 is SGHVS, CDR2 FQNEAQ, per germline. The CDR3 coding sequence is TGTGCCAGCAGCCGACCCACTAGTTTAGGCGAGCAGTACTTC. Protein: CASSRPTSLGEQYF.

The chain couples TRBV2 to TRBJ2-3; weak D call: TRBD2 (6 bases). CDR3 length equals 15 residues. CDR1 is SNHLY and CDR2 is FYNNEI in the germline V gene. V gave up 5 bases and J gave up 0 bases, with 12 bases separating them. The CDR3 sequence: CASSLPGTSTDTQYF. CDR3 nucleotides: TGTGCCAGCAGTCTCCCCGGGACTAGCACAGATACGCAGTATTTT.

The chain employs TRBV11-3 and TRBJ2-4; the match to TRBD1 covers 9 bases. V was pared by 0 bases and J by 2 bases, with 2 bases of the junction left unmatched. Germline loops: CDR1 SGHNT, CDR2 YENEEA. The CDR3 has 16 residues. The CDR3 region is CASSLDGTGPKNIQYF. CDR3 sequence (DNA): TGTGCCAGCAGCTTAGATGGGACAGGGCCCAAAAACATTCAGTACTTC.

This clonotype turned up a few times. The chain's CDR3 is CASTFWGASYEQYF. CDR3 DNA sequence: TGTGCCAGCACCTTCTGGGGGGCTTCTTACGAGCAGTACTTC. The chain has TRBV28 and TRBJ2-7; either TRBD1 or TRBD2 may supply D (6 bases each). Trimming stripped 7 bases from V and 4 bases from J, with 17 bases between. The germline V gene has CDR1 MDHEN and CDR2 SYDVKM. The CDR3 covers 14 residues.

The chain couples TRBV24-1 to TRBJ2-1; D might be TRBD1 (5 bases). V was shortened by 3 bases and J by 5 bases, with 7 bases between the two germline ends. Germline lookup yields CDR1 KGHDR and CDR2 SFDVKD. The CDR3 loop spans 13 amino acids. The CDR3 loop is CATSDGRDNEQFF. In DNA form, the CDR3 reads TGTGCCACCAGTGATGGCAGGGACAATGAGCAGTTCTTC.

The chain couples TRBV6-1 to TRBJ2-5; 8 nucleotides line up with TRBD1. Germline V CDR1 and CDR2: MNHNS, SASEGT. The CDR3 totals 14 residues. With 6 bases clipped from V and 5 bases from J, the junction kept 8 bases outside the gene matches. This CDR3 reads CASRRQGARETQYF. The CDR3 bases are TGTGCCAGCAGACGTCAGGGGGCTCGGGAGACCCAGTACTTC.

V and J are TRBV14 and TRBJ2-5, with D maybe TRBD1 (6 bases). Germline CDR1 SGHDN, CDR2 FVKESK. The CDR3 is made up of 15 amino acids. Trimming shortened V by 1 base and J by 3 bases, and 12 bases separated the two germline ends. For the CDR3, the DNA is TGTGCCAGCAGCCAAGTACGGACAGTAGAAGAGACCCAGTACTTC. It specifies CASSQVRTVEETQYF.

The chain recombines TRBV7-2 with TRBJ1-5; tentative D call: TRBD1 (6 bases). The length of the CDR3 is 14 residues. Trimming cost V 3 bases and J 7 bases, with 13 bases left between them. Per the germline V gene, CDR1 is SGHTA and CDR2 is FQGNSA. The CDR3 region is CASSLKLQGQPQHF. The CDR3, as DNA: TGTGCCAGCAGCTTGAAATTACAGGGCCAGCCCCAGCATTTT.